The entry below gives a single T cell receptor (beta chain) sequence along with its context. Its antigen remains unknown. Likely a read error: the CDR3 ends without its conserved phenylalanine or tryptophan. The DNA is omitted, as the CDR3 cannot be located on it reliably, and the CDR3 follows TCRdb's listing. This entry belongs to a study of T cell repertoires in cytomegalovirus infection. In TCRdb, the reads were re-called with MiXCR into one record per CDR3 protein. The sample has about 57,000 distinct CDR3 sequences; 20% are singletons. Looked up from germline, CDR1 is SGHVS and CDR2 is FNYEAQ. The CDR3 comprises 12 residues, both ends counted.

This TCR came from a human donor in good health (CMV status not recorded). Some clones in this sample may be carry-over from other donors' samples. The J gene is TRBJ2-7, the V gene TRBV7-6; whether TRBD1, the table's D call, matches the DNA was not checked. The specimen was CD8+ T cells from cultured PBMCs, collected from culture after CMV antigen stimulation. The CDR3 loop is CASSLDRDAAII.